This entry describes one T cell receptor (beta chain). Its antigen is currently not known. The record has no base qualities; no much larger clone is one base away. This entry belongs to a study of blood T cell repertoires in COVID-19 (TCRdb year 2020). Describing the broader study: Collaborator samples came from the United States, Italy and Spain and covered acute and convalescent phases of COVID-19. The prospective study material was composed of cDNA or gDNA derived from T cells, B-cell-depleted T cells, or PBMCs. Deeply sampled blood TCRbeta repertoires from subjects exposed to, actively infected with, or recovered from COVID-19 were included in the dataset. The repertoires were released in a freely available public database meant as a resource for research on the immune response to SARS-CoV-2. The samples were drawn from the first 160 participants of the ongoing ImmuneRACE study and from 950 to 1,500 subjects provided by 6 global collaborators. Nearly every sample came with metadata listing a de-identified subject ID, COVID-19 status, age in years and sex. Where available, HLA class I and class II types were taken from metadata supplied by the sample provider and were not determined by assay-based typing. On the study overall, not on this receptor specifically: The quantity of clinical and demographic metadata differed by source and by participant and was supplied without curation.

Participants in the prospective study were aged about 18 to 95 years, lived in 24 United States geographic areas, and enrolled through a virtual design. In the prospective study, cohorts were assigned on the basis of participant-reported clinical history obtained from a screening survey and a study questionnaire. For ImmuneRACE Cohort 3, a participant was defined as recovered based on two consecutive negative NP/OP PCR tests, clearance by a healthcare professional, or resolution of symptoms. In the prospective study, mobile phlebotomists collected whole blood, serum and a nasopharyngeal or oropharyngeal swab from each participant. Over a roughly two-month period, participants in the prospective study had the option of providing additional blood draws and questionnaires. Blood samples from the prospective study were shipped frozen or at room temperature prior to DNA extraction. CDR1 and CDR2, looked up from the germline V gene, are SGHDT and YYEEEE. The CDR3, cysteine through phenylalanine, is 16 amino acids long. Of all the DNA, just the CDR3 is kept, 48 bases in frame from base 1. For this chain, trimming is 2 bases at the V end and 5 bases at the J end, and the number of junction bases without a gene match is 12.

TCRbeta CDR3 regions were amplified from genomic DNA by means of the immunoSEQ Assay, a bias-controlled multiplex PCR. From the authors' description of their analysis: The number of nucleated cells in each sample was estimated from the amplification of reference gene primers within the assay. To quantify the absolute abundance of each unique TCRbeta CDR3 rearrangement, sequence reads were collapsed and filtered. For each sample, productive Simpson clonality was calculated as the square root of Simpson's diversity index across productive rearrangements. This immuneACCESS table, as held by TCRdb, lists in-frame sequences with V and J called but not all clones. Of the missing ones, under half trace to an unresolved V gene in checked studies; the others have no known cause. V, J and clone size are taken as reported in that table, and D and trimming were inferred from the DNA itself. The sample table holds around 310,000 clones, of which roughly 89% were seen once. Over 9% of the sample is taken by the ten largest.

The receptor comes from a woman in her twenties or thirties who had recovered from COVID-19. The chain is made from TRBV5-6 and TRBJ2-5; TRBD2 aligns with 7 central bases. Material: PBMCs or T cells enriched from blood (not recorded which). The DNA sequence reads TGTGCCAGCAGCTTCCCGGGGAGGGGATGGGGGGAGACCCAGTACTTC. Its protein product is CASSFPGRGWGETQYF.